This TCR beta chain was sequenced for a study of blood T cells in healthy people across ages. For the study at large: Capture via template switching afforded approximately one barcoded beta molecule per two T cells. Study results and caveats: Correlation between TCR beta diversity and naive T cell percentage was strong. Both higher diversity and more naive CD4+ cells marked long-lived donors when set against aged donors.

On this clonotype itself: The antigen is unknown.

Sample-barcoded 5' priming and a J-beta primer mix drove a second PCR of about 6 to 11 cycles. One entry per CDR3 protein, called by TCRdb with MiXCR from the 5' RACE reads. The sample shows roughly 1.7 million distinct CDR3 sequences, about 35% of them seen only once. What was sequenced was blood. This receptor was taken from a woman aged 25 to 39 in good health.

The DNA for the CDR3 is TGTGCCAGCAGCCACGACAGGGGGCCTCACGAGCAGTACTTC. Translated, it gives CASSHDRGPHEQYF. V usage is TRBV11-2 and J usage is TRBJ2-7; TRBD1 agrees at 10 bases. CDR3 length: 14 residues. Germline CDR1 reads SGHAT; CDR2 reads FQNNGV. Germline trimming cut 5 bases from V and 5 bases from J; bases unmatched to any gene: 6.